Listed here is a single T cell receptor (beta chain). Its antigen remains undetermined. Base qualities were left out, and no much larger clone turns up one base away. The germline V gene specifies MRHNA as CDR1 and SNTAGT as CDR2. Reading from cysteine to phenylalanine, the CDR3 counts 16 amino acids. The sequence is cut down to CDR3 DNA, 48 bases in frame from base 1. V loses 2 bases at its end and J loses 4 bases; junction bases beyond the gene matches: 4. The library was produced with the immunoSEQ multiplex PCR assay. For the multiplex PCR, a mixture combining 60 forward primers for TCR Vbeta segments and 13 reverse primers for TCR Jbeta segments was used. A multiplex PCR assay on genomic DNA amplified the CDR3 region of rearranged TCR beta genes. Amplified TCR beta libraries were sequenced as 87-base-pair reads on the Illumina HiSeq System. Per the source publication's procedure: Across the 666 repertoires, a later analysis counted 80 million or so unique TCR beta chains, roughly 11 million of which were shared by at least two donors. A nearest-neighbor algorithm error-corrected the raw reads and collapsed the reads into unique sequences, merging closely related sequences to remove PCR and sequencing errors. To assign V, D and J gene segments, CDR3 sequences were aligned to IMGT reference sequences. Each retained sequence needed at least a six-nucleotide match to both a V gene segment and a J gene segment. Rearrangements were classified as productive when the CDR3 lacked stop codons and remained in frame with V and J, and all other rearrangements were classified as non-productive. Following IMGT convention, CDR3 was defined as the stretch from the second conserved V-encoded cysteine up to the conserved J-encoded phenylalanine. The earlier analysis of more than 450 of the donors excluded sequences that lacked an unambiguous match to a single V gene segment. In an earlier analysis of several hundred of the donors, V segments were called functional above 56.7% productive rearrangements and were called segregating when the between-donor standard deviation exceeded 5%. A statistical classification framework was developed to diagnose cytomegalovirus status using the catalog of TCR beta chain sequences. In a later analysis, TCR nucleotide sequences were compared against IMGT/GENE-DB human TR gene sequences so that V and J genes could be assigned. A later analysis assigned CDR3 sequences and most-parsimonious VDJ recombination scenarios with the TCRdist pipeline. In a later analysis, every TCR beta chain was defined by the combination of its CDR3 amino acid sequence and its V-gene family, and reads without a unique V-gene family were dropped. A later analysis removed nearly 600 highly shared, low-generation-probability nucleotide sequences to deal with suspected cross-contamination and a sequencing artifact. In a later analysis, a clonal expansion index for each public chain was calculated from normalized within-repertoire ranks of inferred template counts. In a later analysis, generation probabilities were computed using a VDJ recombination model fitted to out-of-frame rearrangements, and the results were checked against IGoR. Hypergeometric tests were used in a later analysis to score TCR-TCR, TCR-HLA and TCR-CMV co-occurrence, with a repertoire-size bias correction applied to the TCR pairs. False discovery rates were estimated in a later analysis by permuting HLA or CMV assignments 20 times. In a later analysis, co-occurring TCRs were grouped using DBSCAN, and TCRdist sequence similarity was added for clustering within HLA-allele-positive subsets. Co-occurrence clustering excluded repertoires with fewer than 30,000 or more than 120,000 public chains, plus five with anomalous nucleotide sharing. TCRdb mirrors the immuneACCESS table, restricted to in-frame sequences. Some clones are absent from its copies; in checked studies, under half trace to an unresolved V gene, and the reason for the others is unknown. D and trimming come from the DNA, and the V and J calls and clone size come from that table. Present in this sample are 110,000 to 150,000 clones, about 82% of which were seen just once. Around 4.5% of the sample is in the top ten clones.

This specimen belongs to a study of cytomegalovirus exposure and HLA in healthy donors (dated by TCRdb to the late 2010s). In the study overall: In an earlier analysis of approximately 640 of the donors, less than 350 Gb of sequence data and roughly 100 million unique TCR beta sequences from about 190 million T cells were reported. In the later analysis, no new phenotypic data were used to find candidate immune exposures; instead, reliance was placed on TCR beta sequences and their occurrence across donors. An early release that covered some 630 HLA-typed donors contained about 300 gigabases of sequencing data and 85 million to 100 million unique TCR sequences. Typing coverage varied by locus: about 620-640 donors for A, B, C, DRB1 and DQB1; roughly 560 for DQA1; over 600 for DPA1; roughly 450 for DPB1. A later analysis re-examined previously published TCR beta repertoires from 500 to 700 donors and added high-resolution HLA genotyping to investigate patterns of TCR occurrence. All discovery cohort repertoires had been generated on a single sequencing platform. Across some 400 genotyped donors of the cohort, an average of about 240,000 unique TCR beta nucleotide sequences per donor were sequenced, and 15% to 20% of those sequences were non-productive. Both class I and class II loci were covered by HLA typing, at four-digit resolution. To predict cytomegalovirus infection status, the study combined high-throughput TCR immunosequencing, statistical association of individual TCRs with disease status, and machine learning. An earlier analysis of approximately 580 of the donors used high-throughput TCR beta sequencing to judge whether each TCR beta V gene segment behaved as functional or pseudogenic. About five DR-DQ haplotypes were treated as single units for association and clustering because of strong linkage in the cohort. Genome-wide SNP genotypes for about 65% of the roughly 700 donors were used in a later genetic analysis, which treated that subset as a discovery cohort. Of the roughly 400 genotyped donors, about 80% fell in the genetic ancestry cluster associated with self-reported Caucasian donors. The study profiled the T cell repertoires of about 720 subjects by immunosequencing and related them to cytomegalovirus serostatus. The aim of the study was to test whether cataloging public T cell receptors could identify signatures of past pathogen exposure. Donor age, sex, ethnicity and CMV serostatus were compiled together with the repertoire data. A separate validation cohort of some 130 different subjects was used in addition to the 666-subject first cohort. Overall results and qualifications from the work: A further reported finding was that TCR beta sequences accurately predicted the HLA-A and HLA-B alleles for most subjects in the first cohort. The study gave a list of under 200 TCR beta chains associated with cytomegalovirus. According to a later genetic analysis, donors in an Asian-associated ancestry cluster had fewer N-insertions in productive TCRs than the approximately 710-donor mean. A cluster of highly shared sequence variants was judged likely to represent a technical artifact of the sequencing pipeline. In a later analysis, most CMV-associated TCR beta chains were found to appear HLA-restricted, with HLA associations seemingly driven largely by CMV exposure. While some public TCRs were present in many individuals, most TCR sequences turned up only very rarely across donors. Only TCR beta chains were sequenced in this cohort, and the absence of alpha or paired-chain data limited detectable features. The authors suggested that the approach could potentially be extended to other disease states and immunological phenotypes. Because the 87-base-pair reads could not distinguish some IMGT-functional V segments, including TRBV6-2 and TRBV6-3, those segments were excluded. The classifier was reported to diagnose cytomegalovirus status with high specificity and sensitivity in both the original and validation cohorts. According to a later analysis, TCR association rates differed among HLA loci, with DRB1 alleles showing the most associated TCRs and HLA-C alleles showing the fewest. Because counts were too low, about 18 rarely observed V segments, including chromosome 9 orphons, were excluded from the earlier analysis of under 650 of the donors. For the cohort, immune exposure information was limited to CMV serostatus. In a later analysis, several top co-occurrence clusters were reported to appear linked to parvovirus B19, influenza, CMV and Epstein-Barr virus. Three of the identified cytomegalovirus-associated TCR beta chains were confirmed in vitro to be specific for cytomegalovirus antigens. Sequencing depth was assumed to be roughly uniform across donors in the presence/absence analyses, though that assumption may not hold. At a false discovery rate of 0.05, a later analysis linked 15,000 to 20,000 TCR beta sequences to specific HLA alleles. An association between a missense DCLRE1C variant and V-gene and J-gene trimming of TCR beta chains was found in a later genetic analysis and replicated in an independent cohort. An earlier analysis of approximately 530 of the donors showed that most TCR beta V segments appeared in productive rearrangements either about 90% or about 30% of the time, which broadly matched IMGT annotations. When HLA alleles, especially DR and DQ, strongly co-occurred, TCR associations were difficult to assign to individual alleles. HLA typing was unavailable for some donors at each locus, so association tests used only the typed subset. Compared with equally common non-associated chains, HLA-associated TCR beta chains in a later analysis were more clonally expanded and had lower generation probabilities. Correlated functional status among segregating V segments might be attributable to linkage disequilibrium, but an unknown experimental factor could not be ruled out.

The cohort comprised around 690 healthy bone marrow donors. Cohort members were all nominally healthy when sampled, although unrecorded immune exposures were likely present. The donor tested CMV seropositive and was one of the 289 seropositive cohort members. A peripheral blood sample was provided by each donor, and peripheral blood mononuclear cells were used for TCR beta sequencing. Genomic DNA extraction from the blood cell samples was performed with the Qiagen DNeasy Blood Extraction Kit. The clonotype comes from a woman in her 40s in good health and CMV-seropositive. The chain is made from TRBV6-4 and TRBJ2-2; TRBD2 agrees with 10 junctional bases. The specimen sequenced was PBMCs. The bases are TGTGCCAGCAGTGACCGGACTAGCGGTCGCACCGGGGAGCTGTTTTTT. Translated, it reads CASSDRTSGRTGELFF.